These 2 T cell receptor beta chains were all obtained from the same sample, sequenced in a study of cytomegalovirus exposure and HLA in healthy donors. PCR involved 60 Vbeta and 13 Jbeta primers. Produced via immunoSEQ multiplex PCR; TCRdb's table is partial and in-frame only. The sample includes 90,000 to 140,000 clones, around 77% of them seen just once. Source material: PBMCs. The receptors were gathered from a middle-aged woman in good health and CMV-seropositive.

As DNA, the CDR3 is TGCGCCAGCAGCCAGGAACAGGGGGCGCGGGGCGGGGAGCTGTTTTTT. Protein: CASSQEQGARGGELFF. V and J are TRBV4-1 and TRBJ2-2; 9 positions agree with TRBD1. This CDR3 has 16 amino acids. The J segment lost 7 bases and the V segment lost 3 bases, leaving 9 bases of the junction unmatched. Looked up from germline, CDR1 is MGHRA and CDR2 is YSYEKL.

V usage is TRBV4-2 and J usage is TRBJ2-7; D not resolved. The CDR3 consists of 15 residues. Germline-derived CDR1 and CDR2 are LGHNA and YNFKEQ. V shed 1 base and J shed 0 bases, with 10 bases lying between them. In DNA, the CDR3 is TGTGCCAGCAGCCAAGGGTTGGCTAGCTCCTACGAGCAGTACTTC. This sequence encodes CASSQGLASSYEQYF.